This T cell receptor beta chain was recorded in a study of cytomegalovirus exposure and HLA in healthy donors. Study as a whole: From donors who were HLA-typed, an early data release held approximately 84 million unique TCRs. Findings of the study overall: In vitro checks showed that a few CMV-associated chains really do target CMV antigens. For TCR beta chains, V- and J-gene trimming was later linked to a missense DCLRE1C variant.

The PCR ran on 60 Vbeta and 13 Jbeta primers. Only in-frame clones appear in the TCRdb table, and some are missing; sequencing was by immunoSEQ multiplex PCR. Its table records 100,000 to 150,000 clones. Concerning this clone: Its antigen is unknown.

The TCR comes from a woman aged 40 to 50 in good health and CMV-seropositive. Sequenced sample: PBMCs.

The CDR3, as DNA: TGTGCCAGCAGCTCGGGACAGCTAACGGTGCCCACTGAAGCTTTCTTT. As protein: CASSSGQLTVPTEAFF. V and J are TRBV7-9 and TRBJ1-1; TRBD1 matches 7 bases. The CDR3 loop spans 16 amino acids. The V and J ends lost 4 bases and 4 bases, in that order; junction bases with no gene match: 12. The germline V gene has CDR1 SEHNR and CDR2 FQNEAQ (reference sequence).